The rows below give T cell receptor beta chains drawn from one sample of a study of blood T cell repertoires in COVID-19. The data were produced by immunoSEQ multiplex PCR, yet TCRdb's version contains in-frame clones alone and is incomplete. This sample has approximately 81,000 clones, with 82% found just once. Material: peripheral blood. The receptor source for this set is a human donor in a cohort sampled during active COVID-19. The CDR3 runs from the conserved cysteine through the conserved F or W. Each record gives: J gene, V gene, clone size, D gene, CDR3 protein, CDR3 DNA. A D gene is named only where the DNA matches it firmly. Only part of the rows carry a size: once, few, many, or a class if the clone is expanded.

>TRBJ2-7|TRBV5-1|.|.
CASSFGGLNEQYF
TGCGCCAGCAGCTTCGGGGGTCTCAACGAGCAGTACTTC
>TRBJ2-7|TRBV21-1|.|.
CASSRPPRSYEQYF
TGTGCCAGCAGCAGGCCTCCCCGCTCCTACGAGCAGTACTTC
>TRBJ1-5|TRBV19|once|.
CASSWGRVSNQPQHF
TGTGCCAGTAGCTGGGGCCGGGTTAGCAATCAGCCCCAGCATTTT
>TRBJ1-2|TRBV5-1|.|.
CASSTLDGYGYTF
TGCGCCAGCAGCACCTTAGATGGCTATGGCTACACCTTC
>TRBJ2-1|TRBV2|once|.
CASSDGRGNLNEQFF
TGTGCCAGCAGTGATGGTAGAGGGAATTTGAATGAGCAGTTCTTC
>TRBJ1-4|TRBV2|.|.
CASRGTGFIEKLFF
TGTGCCAGCAGGGGTACAGGGTTCATTGAAAAACTGTTTTTT
>TRBJ2-1|TRBV7-3|.|TRBD1
CASSLRNKGDRGFYNEQFF
TGTGCCAGCAGCTTACGTAATAAGGGGGACAGGGGGTTCTACAATGAGCAGTTCTTC
>TRBJ2-7|TRBV29-1|.|TRBD1
CSVEAPGGYEQYF
TGCAGCGTTGAAGCCCCAGGGGGCTACGAGCAGTACTTC
>TRBJ1-2|TRBV28|.|TRBD1
CASRLLGTGGASYLTYTF
TGTGCCAGCAGACTTCTCGGGACAGGGGGCGCCTCGTACTTGACCTACACCTTC
>TRBJ2-7|TRBV18|.|.
CASSPSGTEQYF
TGTGCCAGCTCACCAAGCGGCACCGAGCAGTACTTC
>TRBJ2-2|TRBV5-1|.|.
CASSITGMVNTGELFF
TGCGCCAGCAGCATAACAGGGATGGTAAACACCGGGGAGCTGTTTTTT
>TRBJ1-3|TRBV18|.|.
CASSPKTENGNTIYF
TGTGCCAGCTCACCAAAGACGGAGAATGGAAACACCATATATTTT
>TRBJ1-2|TRBV29-1|.|.
CSGTTVYGYTF
TGCAGCGGGACAACCGTTTATGGCTACACCTTC
>TRBJ1-1|TRBV30|.|.
CASPGQGNTEAFF
TGTGCCTCTCCCGGGCAGGGGAACACTGAAGCTTTCTTT
>TRBJ1-2|TRBV3-1/TRBV3-2|.|.
CASSPTGRVGYTF
TGTGCCAGCAGCCCAACTGGGCGCGTCGGCTACACCTTC
>TRBJ2-7|TRBV5-1|.|.
CASSPAGSYEQYF
TGCGCCAGCAGCCCGGCAGGGTCCTACGAGCAGTACTTC
>TRBJ1-3|TRBV10-3|.|.
CAIMRTGNTIYF
TGTGCCATCATGAGGACTGGAAACACCATATATTTT
>TRBJ1-2|TRBV18|.|.
CASSRGQDYGYTF
TGTGCCAGCTCAAGAGGGCAAGACTATGGCTACACCTTC
>TRBJ1-6|TRBV2|.|.
CASSEGTSSHSPLHF
TGTGCCAGCAGTGAAGGAACAAGTTCCCATTCACCCCTCCACTTT
>TRBJ2-2|TRBV5-4|.|.
CASSLPLGRGTGELFF
TGTGCCAGCAGCTTGCCCTTGGGAAGGGGAACCGGGGAGCTGTTTTTT
>TRBJ2-5|TRBV3-1/TRBV3-2|.|.
CASSQGPETQYF
TGTGCCAGCAGCCAAGGGCCCGAGACCCAGTACTTC
>TRBJ2-1|TRBV6-5|.|.
CASRGGIYNEQFF
TGTGCCAGCAGAGGCGGGATCTACAATGAGCAGTTCTTC
>TRBJ2-7|TRBV7-2|.|.
CASSFRTQTYEQYF
TGTGCCAGCAGCTTTAGGACTCAGACCTACGAGCAGTACTTC
>TRBJ2-5|TRBV27|.|.
CASSHHQQGRRETQYF
TGTGCCAGCAGTCACCACCAACAGGGGAGGCGAGAGACCCAGTACTTC
>TRBJ1-3|TRBV2|.|.
CASSLGRRAGDTIYF
TGTGCCAGCAGTCTGGGTAGGCGGGCCGGAGACACCATATATTTT
>TRBJ2-6|TRBV11-2|.|.
CASSLLGTGANVLTF
TGTGCCAGCAGCCTCCTCGGTACTGGGGCCAACGTCCTGACTTTC
>TRBJ1-1|TRBV29-1|.|.
CSVEVQGTEAFF
TGCAGCGTTGAAGTTCAGGGCACTGAAGCTTTCTTT
>TRBJ1-2|TRBV19|.|TRBD1
CASSILDREGYTF
TGTGCCAGTAGTATTTTGGACAGGGAAGGCTACACCTTC
>TRBJ1-3|TRBV3-1/TRBV3-2|.|.
CASSQDEVSGNTIYF
TGTGCCAGCAGCCAAGATGAGGTCTCTGGAAACACCATATATTTT
>TRBJ2-3|TRBV11-2|.|TRBD2
CASSLGLAGVDTQYF
TGTGCCAGCAGCCTGGGACTAGCGGGGGTAGATACGCAGTATTTT
>TRBJ1-2|TRBV6-5|.|.
CASSYGGTVAYGYTF
TGTGCCAGCAGTTACGGCGGGACGGTAGCCTATGGCTACACCTTC
>TRBJ2-5|TRBV6-2/TRBV6-3|.|TRBD2
CASSYSTSPKTQYF
TGTGCCAGCAGTTACTCGACTAGCCCCAAGACCCAGTACTTC